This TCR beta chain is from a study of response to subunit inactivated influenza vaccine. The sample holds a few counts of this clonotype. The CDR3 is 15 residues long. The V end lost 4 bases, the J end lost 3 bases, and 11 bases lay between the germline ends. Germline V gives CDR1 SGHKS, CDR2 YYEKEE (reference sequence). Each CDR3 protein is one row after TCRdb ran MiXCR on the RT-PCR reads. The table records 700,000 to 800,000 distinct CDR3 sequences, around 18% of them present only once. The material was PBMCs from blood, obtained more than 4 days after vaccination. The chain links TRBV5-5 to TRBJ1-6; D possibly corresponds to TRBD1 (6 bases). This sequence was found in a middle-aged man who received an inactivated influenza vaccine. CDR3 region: CASSPPDSYNSPLHF. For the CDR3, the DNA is TGTGCCAGCAGCCCCCCGGACAGCTATAATTCACCCCTCCACTTT.